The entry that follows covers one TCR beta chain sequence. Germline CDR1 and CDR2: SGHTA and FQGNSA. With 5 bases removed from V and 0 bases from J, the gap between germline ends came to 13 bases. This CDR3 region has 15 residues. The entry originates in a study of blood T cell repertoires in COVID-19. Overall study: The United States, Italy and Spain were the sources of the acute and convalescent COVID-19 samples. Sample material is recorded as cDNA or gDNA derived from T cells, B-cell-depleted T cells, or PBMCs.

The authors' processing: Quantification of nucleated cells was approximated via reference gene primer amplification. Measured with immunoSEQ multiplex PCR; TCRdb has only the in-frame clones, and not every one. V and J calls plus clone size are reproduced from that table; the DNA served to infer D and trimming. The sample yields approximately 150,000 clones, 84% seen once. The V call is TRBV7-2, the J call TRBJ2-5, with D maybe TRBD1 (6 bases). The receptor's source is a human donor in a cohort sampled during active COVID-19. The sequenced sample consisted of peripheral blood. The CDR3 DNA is TGTGCCAGCAGCCCACAGGGATCTTACCAAGAGACCCAGTACTTC. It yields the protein CASSPQGSYQETQYF.